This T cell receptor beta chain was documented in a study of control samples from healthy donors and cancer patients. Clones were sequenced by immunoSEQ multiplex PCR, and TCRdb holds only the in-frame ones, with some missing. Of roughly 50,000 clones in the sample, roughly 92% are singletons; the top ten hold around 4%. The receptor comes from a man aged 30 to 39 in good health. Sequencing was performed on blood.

This CDR3 is CASSSGQGMETQYF. The CDR3 DNA follows: TGCGCCAGCAGCTCCGGACAGGGCATGGAGACCCAGTACTTC. This chain joins TRBV5-1 and TRBJ2-5; 8 bases fit TRBD1. V dropped 3 bases and J dropped 5; count of bases not matched to a gene: 6. Germline CDR1 is SGHRS and CDR2 is YFSETQ. The length of the CDR3 is 14 residues.